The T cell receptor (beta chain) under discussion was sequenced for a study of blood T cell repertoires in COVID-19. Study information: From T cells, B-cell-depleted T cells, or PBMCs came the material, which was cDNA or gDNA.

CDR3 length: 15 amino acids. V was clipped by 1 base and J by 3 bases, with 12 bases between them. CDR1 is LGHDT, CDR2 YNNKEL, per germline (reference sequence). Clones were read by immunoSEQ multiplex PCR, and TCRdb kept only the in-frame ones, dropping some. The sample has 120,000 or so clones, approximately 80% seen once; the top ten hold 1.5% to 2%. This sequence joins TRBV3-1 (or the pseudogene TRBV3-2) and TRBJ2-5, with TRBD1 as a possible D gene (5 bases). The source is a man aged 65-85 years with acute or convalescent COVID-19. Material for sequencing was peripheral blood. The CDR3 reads CASSQVYRTKETQYF. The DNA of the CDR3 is TGTGCCAGCAGCCAAGTATACAGGACGAAAGAGACCCAGTACTTC.